The 17 T cell receptor beta chains in this list originate from one sample, sequenced in a study of blood T cell repertoires in COVID-19. TCRdb's table, derived via immunoSEQ multiplex PCR, lists solely in-frame clones and lacks some. This table holds 150,000 to 200,000 clones, about 89% found once. The sample taken for sequencing was peripheral blood. The receptors here all came from a man between 65 and 79 years old with acute or convalescent COVID-19.

The J gene is TRBJ1-6, the V gene TRBV19, with D possibly matching TRBD1 (5 bases). This CDR3 is built from 16 residues. Germline values: CDR1 LNHDA, CDR2 SQIVND (reference sequence). Trimming removed 3 bases from V and 8 bases from J, with 17 bases in between. The CDR3 here is CASSIGAGEVDSPLHF. The CDR3 coding sequence is TGTGCCAGTAGTATCGGGGCGGGGGAAGTTGATTCACCCCTCCACTTT.

The V call is TRBV7-6, the J call TRBJ1-5; TRBD1 is a possible D gene (5 bases). V was clipped by 3 bases and J by 7 bases, with 13 bases between them. The V gene's germline CDR1 is SGHVS and CDR2 FNYEAQ. This CDR3 is 14 amino acids long. CDR3 protein: CASSLGGTRQPQHF. The CDR3 DNA reads TGTGCCAGCAGCTTGGGGGGAACGAGGCAGCCCCAGCATTTT.

The chain couples TRBV6-5 to TRBJ2-5; TRBD2 aligns across 7 bases. This CDR3 region has 16 residues. The V gene end was trimmed by 2 bases and the J gene end by 1 base; junction bases not matched to a gene: 7. Germline V gene sequence: CDR1 MNHEY, CDR2 SVGAGI. CDR3 loop: CASSYGSQRGQETQYF. CDR3 sequence (DNA): TGTGCCAGCAGTTACGGGTCCCAGCGGGGCCAAGAGACCCAGTACTTC.

V usage is TRBV2 and J usage is TRBJ1-2, with unresolved D. There are 11 residues in the CDR3. The germline gives CDR1 SNHLY, CDR2 FYNNEI. The V end was cut by 6 bases, the J end by 4 bases, with 6 bases between. CDR3 bases: TGTGCCAGCAGGCGAATCTATGGCTACACCTTC. Its protein is CASRRIYGYTF. Drawing the rest from reference TRBV2 and TRBJ1-2, the complete variable domain is EPEVTQTPSHQVTQMGQEVILRCVPISNHLYFYWYRQILGQKVEFLVSFYNNEISEKSEIFDDQFSVERPDGSNFTLKIRSTKLEDSAMYFCASRRIYGYTFGSGTRLTVV.

This clone has only one observation. This sequence joins TRBV19 and TRBJ2-3, with 7 bases that match TRBD1. The V gene end was trimmed by 5 bases and the J gene end by 3 bases; junction bases not matched to a gene: 5. CDR3 length: 14 residues. Germline-derived CDR1 and CDR2 are LNHDA and SQIVND (reference sequence). CDR3 coding DNA: TGTGCCAGTAGTTGGGGGACAGAGACAGATACGCAGTATTTT. Protein sequence: CASSWGTETDTQYF.

Concerning this clone: Other DNA sequences in this specimen translate into the identical CDR3. This chain links TRBV7-3 with TRBJ1-2; a weak D match, TRBD1 (5 bases). Germline V gene lookup returns CDR1 SGHTA and CDR2 FQGTGA. The ends were cut back, 3 bases at V and 1 base at J, with 6 bases in the middle. The CDR3 length is 13 residues. The DNA for the CDR3 is TGTGCCAGCAGCTTGGGGCTTAACTATGGCTACACCTTC. It translates to CASSLGLNYGYTF.

The chain joins TRBV5-4 to TRBJ2-1, with 7 bases matching TRBD2. The V gene end was trimmed by 4 bases and the J gene end by 2 bases; junction bases not matched to a gene: 6. Germline V gene lookup returns CDR1 SGHNT and CDR2 YYREEE (reference sequence). The CDR3 is made up of 15 amino acids. CDR3 coding DNA: TGTGCCAGCAGCCCCTCCGGGACTACCTACAATGAGCAGTTCTTC. This codes for CASSPSGTTYNEQFF.

This chain joins TRBV30 and TRBJ2-5, with 10 positions matching TRBD2. CDR1 is GTSNPN and CDR2 is SVGIG in the germline V gene (reference sequence). Germline trimming cut 6 bases from V and 6 bases from J; bases unmatched to any gene: 7. This CDR3 is built from 13 residues. The DNA of the CDR3 is TGTGCCTGCGGGGCTAGCGGGAGCCAGACCCAGTACTTC. This translates into CACGASGSQTQYF.

The rearrangement joins TRBV2 to TRBJ2-2; 7 bases fit TRBD1. This CDR3 is built from 14 residues. The junction had 11 bases not matched to a gene; V was cut back by 10 bases and J by 6 bases. CDR1 is SNHLY, CDR2 FYNNEI, per germline. The CDR3, as DNA: TGTGCCACCCGAAGGCAGGGGGATTCCGGGGAGCTGTTTTTT. This sequence encodes CATRRQGDSGELFF.

The CDR3 region has the DNA TGTGCCAGCAGCCGTCAGGGCCTTTTGAACACTGAAGCTTTCTTT. Residues: CASSRQGLLNTEAFF. This rearrangement joins TRBV9 to TRBJ1-1, with D possibly matching TRBD1 (5 bases). V shed 4 bases and J shed 0 bases, with 13 bases lying between them. Germline CDR1 SGDLS, CDR2 YYNGEE. CDR3 length: 15 amino acids.

This chain joins TRBV5-4 and TRBJ1-5, with TRBD1 matching 7 bases. After removal of 0 bases from V and 0 bases from J, the junction contained 9 bases not matched to a gene. CDR3 length equals 18 residues. Germline V gene sequence: CDR1 SGHNT, CDR2 YYREEE (reference sequence). The CDR3 sequence is CASSLGGDSPYSNQPQHF. CDR3 DNA sequence: TGTGCCAGCAGCTTGGGGGGGGACAGTCCTTATAGCAATCAGCCCCAGCATTTT.

The chain joins TRBV28 to TRBJ2-6; 9 nucleotides align to TRBD1. Germline assignment: CDR1 MDHEN and CDR2 SYDVKM. CDR3 length equals 16 residues. The ends lost 7 bases at V and 6 bases at J; junction bases unmatched: 10. CDR3 amino acids: CASTTYRGRVANVLTF. CDR3 DNA: TGTGCCAGCACAACCTACAGGGGGCGCGTGGCCAACGTCCTGACTTTC.

The chain employs TRBV28 and TRBJ2-7; weak D call: TRBD1 (7 bases). The ends were cut back, 7 bases at V and 4 bases at J, with 20 bases in the middle. CDR3 size: 15 residues. Germline V lookup: CDR1 MDHEN, CDR2 SYDVKM. Here the CDR3 DNA reads TGTGCCAGCACCACTCCAGGGGGGACGGGGTACGAGCAGTACTTC. This sequence encodes CASTTPGGTGYEQYF.

The genes are TRBV6-5 and TRBJ1-2, with 11 nucleotides matching TRBD1. The germline V gene has CDR1 MNHEY and CDR2 SVGAGI. The length of the CDR3 is 15 residues. Trimming cost V 10 bases and J 6 bases; bases outside gene matches: 13. The CDR3 loop is CATLAWDRGVDGYTF. DNA for the CDR3: TGTGCCACCCTGGCGTGGGACAGGGGGGTTGATGGCTACACCTTC.

This chain links TRBV27 with TRBJ2-3; TRBD1 aligns across 7 bases. The germline CDR1 and CDR2 sequences are MNHEY and SMNVEV (reference sequence). J lost 3 bases, V lost 4 bases, and 10 bases had no gene match. The length of the CDR3 is 16 residues. CDR3 sequence: CASSSPTGSTTDTQYF. In DNA form, the CDR3 reads TGTGCCAGCAGTTCCCCGACAGGGTCCACAACAGATACGCAGTATTTT.

The V gene is TRBV18, the J gene TRBJ1-1, with D possibly matching TRBD1 (6 bases). CDR1 is KGHSH, CDR2 LQKENI, per germline. The CDR3 has 15 residues. V dropped 6 bases and J dropped 0 bases, with 14 bases sitting between them. CDR3 loop: CASSQSRGLNTEAFF. In DNA form, the CDR3 reads TGTGCCAGCTCTCAATCCAGGGGATTGAACACTGAAGCTTTCTTT.

This chain joins TRBV9 and TRBJ1-5, with D possibly matching TRBD1 (5 bases). Per the germline V gene, CDR1 is SGDLS and CDR2 is YYNGEE. Trimming took 4 bases from V and 5 from J, leaving 16 bases between them. The CDR3 sequence is 15 residues long. CDR3 DNA sequence: TGTGCCAGCAGCCCCAGCCCCGAAGGGGATCAGCCCCAGCATTTT. Translated, it gives CASSPSPEGDQPQHF.